The entry that follows covers one T cell receptor beta chain sequence. Repertoires were generated with immunoSEQ multiplex PCR, while TCRdb's copy carries only in-frame clones and drops some. The sample lists roughly 500,000 clones, 78% occurring once. The data were obtained in a study of shared T cell receptors in the human thymus. V lost 1 base, J lost 3 bases, and 2 bases stayed unmatched. CDR1 is MGHDK and CDR2 is SYGVNS in the germline V gene. The CDR3 sequence is 14 residues long. These data also formed part of another study, on human thymus T cells. That source reports: Thymic samples were excised during corrective heart operations. Usage of V and J genes appeared biased in thymic and blood repertoires. Related research has reported that thymic repertoires overlap highly among unrelated individuals.

The chain employs TRBV25-1 and TRBJ1-1; 7 positions agree with TRBD1. The clonotype was recovered from a boy younger than two with a congenital heart defect. Sequences were obtained from thymocytes. CDR3 in amino acids: CASSELGGHTEAFF. In DNA form, the CDR3 reads TGTGCCAGCAGTGAATTAGGGGGCCACACTGAAGCTTTCTTT.